This TCR beta chain emerged from a study of Tregs in tolerant kidney transplant recipients. The nonmyeloablative bone marrow transplants came from related graft donors, with transient mixed chimerism. CD4+CD25+CD127- Tregs, CD4+CD25- non-Tregs, CD4 and CD8 cells were sorted. Method: immunoSEQ multiplex PCR; TCRdb's copy keeps in-frame clones and lacks some. The table records tens of thousands of clones, roughly nine tenths of them present only once. Turning to this clone: What it binds is not known.

CDR3 length: 15 amino acids. The V segment lost 2 bases and the J segment 6 bases; nucleotides outside the gene matches: 7. CDR1 and CDR2 from the germline V gene are SGHDT and YYEEEE. Study-level findings and limits: Some patients' samples used different primers over time, so nucleotide sequences weren't comparable.

This clonotype originated in a human patient who received a combined kidney and bone marrow transplant. The graft donor may have given rise to some T cells. V and J are TRBV5-6 and TRBJ1-5; 8 nucleotides agree with TRBD1. Sequencing was performed on CD4+ T cells from blood (PBMCs), taken 24 months after the transplant. For the CDR3, the DNA is TGTGCCAGCAGCTTTAAGGACAGGGTCTCTCAGCCCCAGCATTTT. This encodes CASSFKDRVSQPQHF.